A single sample gave rise to the 15 T cell receptor beta chains below, sequenced in a study of neurological immune-mediated disorders. TCRdb re-analysed the 5' RACE reads in MiXCR, keeping a single row per CDR3 protein. The profile shows approximately 48,000 distinct CDR3 sequences, 16% of them singletons. Sequenced input: PBMCs. The receptors derive from a man aged 55 to 70 in good health.

In this sample, this clonotype turned up many times. The chain uses TRBV27 and TRBJ1-6; no clear D gene. CDR1 and CDR2 (germline): MNHEY, SMNVEV (reference sequence). The CDR3 runs 14 residues. V lost 3 bases to trimming and J lost 5 bases, with 8 bases between them. The CDR3: CASSFLPDNSPLHF. CDR3 DNA sequence: TGTGCCAGCAGTTTTTTACCGGATAATTCACCCCTCCACTTT.

This chain joins TRBV11-3 and TRBJ2-1, with 8 bases matching TRBD2. V lost 1 base, J lost 2 bases, and 4 bases stayed unmatched. Germline CDR1 and CDR2: SGHNT and YENEEA. CDR3 size: 16 residues. DNA for the CDR3: TGTGCCAGCAGCTTAGGCTCAGCGGGGGCCTACAATGAGCAGTTCTTC. Translated, it gives CASSLGSAGAYNEQFF.

This clonotype was recorded at least ten times. The genes are TRBV5-1 and TRBJ2-1; maybe TRBD2 (5 bases). Germline V gene sequence: CDR1 SGHRS, CDR2 YFSETQ. V lost 9 bases and J 3 bases, leaving 13 bases between the germline ends. The CDR3 runs to 13 residues. CDR3 sequence reads: CATRETFYNEQFF. The CDR3 coding sequence is TGCGCCACCCGGGAAACCTTCTACAATGAGCAGTTCTTC.

The sample holds many counts of this clonotype. V usage is TRBV7-9 and J usage is TRBJ2-3; D assignment may be TRBD1 or TRBD2 (5 bases each). V dropped 1 base and J dropped 1 base, with 9 bases sitting between them. Germline lookup yields CDR1 SEHNR and CDR2 FQNEAQ (reference sequence). The CDR3 contains 15 residues. The CDR3 nucleotides are TGTGCCAGCAGCTTAGGAGGGGTCGGCACAGATACGCAGTATTTT. It yields the protein CASSLGGVGTDTQYF.

This clonotype was counted many times. The rearrangement uses TRBV29-1 and TRBJ2-7, with D possibly being TRBD1 (7 bases). V shed 7 bases and J shed 3 bases, with 13 bases lying between them. Per germline, CDR1 SQVTM and CDR2 ANQGSEA. The CDR3 spans 12 residues. The CDR3 region has the DNA TGCAGCGGGGGGGACAGCCGCTACGAGCAGTACTTC. It yields the protein CSGGDSRYEQYF.

This clonotype was detected many times. V is TRBV5-1 and J is TRBJ2-5, with TRBD1 identical over 8 bases. The ends lost 5 bases at V and 4 bases at J; junction bases unmatched: 7. CDR1 is SGHRS, CDR2 YFSETQ, per germline. CDR3 length: 14 amino acids. The CDR3 region has the DNA TGCGCCAGCAGGGTGACAGGGGACGGAGAGACCCAGTACTTC. Its protein is CASRVTGDGETQYF.

This clonotype was detected many times. The chain is built from TRBV5-5 and TRBJ2-1; no clear D. This CDR3 comprises 17 residues. CDR1 and CDR2 (germline): SGHKS, YYEKEE (reference sequence). V lost 4 bases and J lost 1, with 18 bases in between. CDR3 in amino acids: CASSPIFGLRSYNEQFF. The CDR3 coding sequence is TGTGCCAGCAGCCCAATCTTCGGGCTGAGATCCTACAATGAGCAGTTCTTC.

Only a few counts were recorded for this clonotype. The chain uses TRBV11-3 and TRBJ2-5, with 13 positions matching TRBD2. Trimming took 5 bases from V and 0 from J; bases not matched to a gene: 6. The V gene's germline CDR1 is SGHNT and CDR2 YENEEA. The CDR3 loop spans 17 amino acids. The CDR3 sequence: CASSLSGTSGNQETQYF. CDR3 sequence (DNA): TGTGCCAGCAGCCTAAGTGGGACTAGCGGGAACCAAGAGACCCAGTACTTC.

This clonotype came up many times. This chain uses TRBV5-1 with TRBJ2-1; D unresolved. Germline V gene data show CDR1 as SGHRS and CDR2 as YFSETQ. Trimming stripped 0 bases from V and 7 bases from J, with 5 bases between. The CDR3 has 12 residues. CDR3 sequence (DNA): TGCGCCAGCAGCTTGGATCTTAATGAGCAGTTCTTC. It codes for CASSLDLNEQFF.

This clonotype was seen repeatedly, ten times or more. This chain joins TRBV12-3 or TRBV12-4 and TRBJ2-1; D gene ambiguous. V was cut by 6 bases and J by 10 bases, with 13 bases left in between. CDR3 length: 12 residues. CDR3 amino acids: CASSLVRLEQFF. CDR3 coding DNA: TGTGCCAGCAGCCTAGTCCGGCTCGAGCAGTTCTTC.

V gene TRBV6-2 or TRBV6-3 combines with J gene TRBJ2-2; 7 bases fit TRBD2. Trimming at V came to 6 bases and at J to 5 bases, leaving 3 bases not matched to a gene. Germline values: CDR1 MNHEY, CDR2 SVGEGT. This CDR3 region has 13 residues. This chain's CDR3 is CASSRLATGELFF. Here the CDR3 DNA reads TGTGCCAGCAGCCGACTAGCTACCGGGGAGCTGTTTTTT.

This clonotype showed up many times. The chain uses TRBV5-1 and TRBJ2-3, with 8 positions matching TRBD2. The CDR3 consists of 16 residues. The trim removed 3 bases at V and 0 bases at J, leaving 6 bases unmatched. Germline-derived CDR1 and CDR2 are SGHRS and YFSETQ. Written as DNA, the CDR3 is TGCGCCAGCAGCTCCCAGACGGGGGGGAGCACAGATACGCAGTATTTT. Protein product: CASSSQTGGSTDTQYF.

The sample holds many counts of this clonotype. The chain joins TRBV4-2 to TRBJ2-7; 9 bases match TRBD2. CDR3 length equals 15 residues. Germline V gene data show CDR1 as LGHNA and CDR2 as YNFKEQ. J gave up 5 bases and V 4 bases, and 9 bases lay outside the gene matches. The CDR3 here is CASSLSGTSRDEQYF. The CDR3 DNA sequence: TGTGCCAGCAGCCTGTCAGGGACTAGCCGGGACGAGCAGTACTTC.

This clonotype was seen at least ten times. In nucleotides, the CDR3 is TGCAGTGCTAGGGGGAAGCGGGACCCCAATGAGCAGTTCTTC. This encodes CSARGKRDPNEQFF. The rearrangement links TRBV20-1 to TRBJ2-1; TRBD2 matches at 7 bases. The CDR3 covers 14 residues. Losses at the gene ends were 3 bases for V and 6 bases for J; bases not matched to a gene: 8. Germline V gene data show CDR1 as DFQATT and CDR2 as SNEGSKA (reference sequence).

At least ten counts were recorded for this clonotype. The chain uses TRBV19 and TRBJ2-1, with 10 bases aligning to TRBD1. Germline trimming cut 3 bases from V and 6 bases from J; bases unmatched to any gene: 5. Germline V CDR1 and CDR2: LNHDA, SQIVND (reference sequence). The CDR3 is 15 residues long. The CDR3 reads CASSIPGQGPNEQFF. CDR3 nucleotide sequence: TGTGCCAGTAGTATTCCGGGACAGGGGCCCAATGAGCAGTTCTTC.